The 9 T cell receptor beta chains below come from one sample, sequenced in a study of cytomegalovirus exposure and HLA in healthy donors. Only in-frame clones appear in the TCRdb table, and some are missing; sequencing was by immunoSEQ multiplex PCR. The top ten hold 3% of the sample, which has around 150,000 clones, about 90% seen once. Sequencing input: PBMCs. Source of these receptors: a woman aged 18-29 years in good health and CMV-seropositive.

The chain has TRBV4-3 and TRBJ1-4; possible D gene TRBD1, 6 bases. This CDR3 spans 21 amino acids. Germline lookup yields CDR1 LGHNA and CDR2 YSLEER. Trimming left V 1 base short and J 0 bases short, with 24 bases between. The CDR3 sequence is CASSQVQDFYQGLTTNEKLFF. The DNA of the CDR3 is TGCGCCAGCAGCCAAGTTCAGGATTTCTATCAGGGGTTAACAACTAATGAAAAACTGTTTTTT.

The chain carries TRBV4-2 and TRBJ2-1; 9 bases match TRBD2. The CDR3 is 18 residues long. Trimming cost V 5 bases and J 4 bases; bases outside gene matches: 15. Per the germline V gene, CDR1 is LGHNA and CDR2 is YNFKEQ. This chain's CDR3 is CASSNRAPSGTTYNEQFF. CDR3 DNA sequence: TGTGCCAGCAGCAACAGGGCCCCTAGCGGGACGACATACAATGAGCAGTTCTTC.

This clone is a singleton in its sample. V gene TRBV5-1 combines with J gene TRBJ2-7; 8 bases line up with TRBD1. The CDR3 is 12 residues long. Germline V CDR1 and CDR2: SGHRS, YFSETQ. Trimming removed 3 bases from V and 6 bases from J; junction bases left unmatched: 2. CDR3 loop: CASSYTGGEQYF. In DNA form, the CDR3 reads TGCGCCAGCAGCTATACAGGGGGCGAGCAGTACTTC.

The chain employs TRBV28 and TRBJ1-4; D gene uncertain. Germline CDR1 and CDR2: MDHEN and SYDVKM. The CDR3 runs to 14 residues. Trimming took off 5 bases at V and 5 bases at J, with 12 bases between the two ends. CDR3 sequence (DNA): TGTGCCAGCAGTCTGACTGGCCAGAATGAAAAACTGTTTTTT. Translated: CASSLTGQNEKLFF.

This clone appeared a single time. The V and J genes are TRBV11-3 and TRBJ1-1, with 8 nucleotides matching TRBD1. Trimming removed 4 bases from V and 7 bases from J; junction bases left unmatched: 5. This CDR3 has 13 amino acids. CDR1 and CDR2 from the germline V gene are SGHNT and YENEEA. The CDR3 reads CASSSRQGSEAFF. As DNA, the CDR3 is TGTGCCAGCAGCTCCAGACAGGGGAGTGAAGCTTTCTTT.

CDR3 bases: TGTGCCAGCAGTCGGGGAAGGGGGAAGGGTCAGCCCCAGCATTTT. Its translation is CASSRGRGKGQPQHF. The V gene is TRBV6-5, the J gene TRBJ1-5; perhaps TRBD1 as D (6 bases). The germline CDR1 and CDR2 sequences are MNHEY and SVGAGI. CDR3 length equals 15 residues. V gave up 5 bases and J gave up 6 bases, with 17 bases separating them.

V is TRBV27 and J is TRBJ2-4, with D maybe TRBD1 (5 bases). CDR1 MNHEY and CDR2 SMNVEV come from the germline V gene (reference sequence). This CDR3 has 14 residues. The V gene lost 4 bases and the J gene lost 3 bases, with 10 bases spanning the gap. For the CDR3, the DNA is TGTGCCAGCAGTTCAGGGATGGACAAAAACATTCAGTACTTC. Encoded protein: CASSSGMDKNIQYF.

This clone was recorded a few times. The chain is built from TRBV28 and TRBJ2-1; D not certain. V lost 1 base and J 6 bases, leaving 10 bases between the germline ends. The CDR3 has 14 residues. CDR1 is MDHEN, CDR2 SYDVKM, per germline. The CDR3 spells CASSLFDGGNEQFF. As DNA, the CDR3 is TGTGCCAGCAGTTTATTCGACGGCGGCAATGAGCAGTTCTTC.

The V call is TRBV7-9, the J call TRBJ1-6; maybe TRBD1 (6 bases). The germline V gene encodes CDR1 SEHNR and CDR2 FQNEAQ (reference sequence). Deletions cut 4 bases from V and 0 bases from J, with 10 bases between. The CDR3 has 16 amino acids. The CDR3 DNA reads as TGTGCCAGCAGCTCGACAGGCAGCTCCTATAATTCACCCCTCCACTTT. Its protein is CASSSTGSSYNSPLHF.